The following is a TCR beta chain sequence with its context. It has no known antigen specificity. No clone much larger than this one lies a single base away; base qualities are absent. The CDR3 regions of human TCRbeta chains were subjected to immunosequencing. As for how the authors treated the data: TCRs in the repertoires were matched against a reference library of SARS-CoV-2-specific TCRs that had been generated with the MIRA antigen-specificity platform. Breadth meant the fraction of unique TCRs that were SARS-CoV-2-associated, whereas depth meant the fraction of total T cells that were SARS-CoV-2-associated. Each spike-specific TCR was assigned to its reactive spike region and to a CD4 or CD8 class using the MIRA data. Log10-transformed breadth and depth values were compared by one-way ANOVA with Sidak's multiple comparisons tests. The table comes from immuneACCESS by way of TCRdb, which keeps in-frame sequences with V and J called. Part of the clones is missing from these tables; in studies checked, under half for an unresolved V gene and the rest for unknown reasons. Clone size and the V and J calls come from that table; the DNA yielded D and trimming. In all, the sample holds 120,000 or so clones, and 80% to 90% of those were seen once. The top ten constitute over 9.5% of the sample.

This sample is drawn from a study of T cell responses to AZD1222 COVID-19 vaccine (dated by TCRdb to about 2021). Describing the broader study: Because spike-specific TCR depth and breadth did not differ between the two schedules, AZD1222 recipients who got a second dose at roughly 4 weeks were pooled with those who got a second dose at roughly 12 weeks. A total of more than 230 trial participants underwent TCR sequencing, of whom about 200 had received two doses of AZD1222 and about 25 had received two doses of the MenACWY control vaccine. Trial participants were enrolled by age into 18-55, 56-69 and 70-plus year subgroups, with around 140, 26 and 57 TCR-sequenced participants respectively. What the study reported, not specific to this receptor: A significant rise in spike-specific TCR breadth and depth was observed after two AZD1222 doses relative to day 0 and relative to MenACWY recipients. CD4 TCRs associated with the vaccine covered the entire spike protein, and the dominant responses were in regions 160-218 and 743-854. Epitopes outside the regions mutated in the B.1.351 and B.1.1.7 variants were reportedly recognized by nearly half of the unique spike-specific TCRs. Participants were mostly white British, with more females than males. The authors suggested clonal diversity may have been underestimated. The 56-69-year group was small, and its depth increase did not reach significance, likely because of low power. Conclusions about previously exposed vaccinees are limited, since just five or six AZD1222 recipients were seropositive for SARS-CoV-2 at baseline. Because no day 14 peak-response samples were available, repertoires were characterized only after the peak T cell response.

The germline V gene sets CDR1 to SGHRS and CDR2 to YFSETQ. The CDR3 holds 19 amino acids from the cysteine to the phenylalanine. The entry retains the CDR3 DNA only, 57 bases that are in frame from base 1. Trimmed from V: 6 bases; trimmed from J: 0 bases; junction bases lacking a gene match: 14. Reading the label with the study, this specimen's time point is: baseline before first vaccination. Samples from vaccinated people were obtained from the UK trials COV001 and COV002, which included a single-blind randomized controlled phase 2/3 trial of AZD1222 (ChAdOx1 nCoV-19) in healthy adults. For TCRbeta chain sequencing, PBMC samples were collected from trial participants at day 0 and at day 28 after the second dose.

The clonotype comes from an adult in good health. Source: peripheral blood, taken on day 0 of AZD1222 vaccination. This chain is built from TRBV5-1 and TRBJ2-6, with 8 middle bases fitting TRBD1. Here is the DNA: TGCGCCAGCACAGATCCCCGGTCGACAGGGGTCTCTGGGGCCAACGTCCTGACTTTC. This codes for CASTDPRSTGVSGANVLTF.